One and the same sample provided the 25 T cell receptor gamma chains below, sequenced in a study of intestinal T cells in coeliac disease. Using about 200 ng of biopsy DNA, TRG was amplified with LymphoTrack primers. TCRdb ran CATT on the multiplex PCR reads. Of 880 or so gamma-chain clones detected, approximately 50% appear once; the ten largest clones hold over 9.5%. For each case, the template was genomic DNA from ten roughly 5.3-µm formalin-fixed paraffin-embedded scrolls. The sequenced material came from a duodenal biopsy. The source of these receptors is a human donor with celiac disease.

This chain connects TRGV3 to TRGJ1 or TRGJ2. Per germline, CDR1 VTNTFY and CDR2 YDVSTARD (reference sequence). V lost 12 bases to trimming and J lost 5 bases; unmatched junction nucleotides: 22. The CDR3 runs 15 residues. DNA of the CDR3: TGTGCCGACCTGGGACAGGCAGCGGCTCATTATAAGAAACTCTTT. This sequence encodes CADLGQAAAHYKKLF.

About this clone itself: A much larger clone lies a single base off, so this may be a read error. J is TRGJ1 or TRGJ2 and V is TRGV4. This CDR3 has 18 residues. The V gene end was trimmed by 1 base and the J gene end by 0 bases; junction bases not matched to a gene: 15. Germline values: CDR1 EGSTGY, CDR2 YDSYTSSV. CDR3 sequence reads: CATWDGLPRATNYYKKLF. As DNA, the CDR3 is TGTGCCACCTGGGATGGCCTCCCGAGGGCCACGAATTATTATAAGAAACTCTTT.

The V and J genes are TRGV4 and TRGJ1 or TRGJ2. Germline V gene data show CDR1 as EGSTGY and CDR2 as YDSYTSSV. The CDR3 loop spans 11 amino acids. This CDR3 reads CAPISRGEKLF. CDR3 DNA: TGTGCACCTATCTCGCGTGGGGAGAAACTCTTT.

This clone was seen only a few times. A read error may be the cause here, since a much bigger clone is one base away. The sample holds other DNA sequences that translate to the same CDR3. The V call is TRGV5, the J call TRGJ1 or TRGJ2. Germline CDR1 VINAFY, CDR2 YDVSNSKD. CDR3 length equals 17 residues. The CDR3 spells CATWENALFPDYYKKLF. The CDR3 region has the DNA TGTGCCACCTGGGAGAATGCATTATTCCCCGATTATTATAAGAAGCTCTTT.

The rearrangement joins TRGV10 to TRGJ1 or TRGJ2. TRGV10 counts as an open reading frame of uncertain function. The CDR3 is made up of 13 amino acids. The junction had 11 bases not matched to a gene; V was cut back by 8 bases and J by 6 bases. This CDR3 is CAAWDYKIYKKLF. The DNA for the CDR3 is TGTGCTGCGTGGGATTATAAAATTTATAAGAAACTCTTT.

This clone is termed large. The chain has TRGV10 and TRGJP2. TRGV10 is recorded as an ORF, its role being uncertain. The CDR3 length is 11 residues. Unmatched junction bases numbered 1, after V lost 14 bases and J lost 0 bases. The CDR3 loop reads CAYSSDWIKTF. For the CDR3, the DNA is TGTGCTTATAGTAGTGATTGGATCAAGACGTTT.

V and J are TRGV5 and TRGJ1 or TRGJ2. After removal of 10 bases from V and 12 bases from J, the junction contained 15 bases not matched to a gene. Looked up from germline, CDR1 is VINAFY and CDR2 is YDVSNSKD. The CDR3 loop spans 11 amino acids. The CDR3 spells CATGTTGGKLF. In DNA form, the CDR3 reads TGTGCCACTGGGACGACAGGAGGGAAACTCTTT.

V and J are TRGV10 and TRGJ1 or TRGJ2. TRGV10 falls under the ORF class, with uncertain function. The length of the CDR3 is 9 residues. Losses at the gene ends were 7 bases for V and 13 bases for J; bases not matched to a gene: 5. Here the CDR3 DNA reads TGTGCTGCGTGGTTAAGAAAACTCTTT. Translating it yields CAAWLRKLF.

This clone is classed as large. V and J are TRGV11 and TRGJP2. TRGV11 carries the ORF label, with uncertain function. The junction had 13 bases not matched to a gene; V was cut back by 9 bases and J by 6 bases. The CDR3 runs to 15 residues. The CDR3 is CACWGFSMCDWIKTF. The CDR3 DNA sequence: TGTGCCTGCTGGGGGTTCTCTATGTGTGATTGGATCAAGACGTTT.

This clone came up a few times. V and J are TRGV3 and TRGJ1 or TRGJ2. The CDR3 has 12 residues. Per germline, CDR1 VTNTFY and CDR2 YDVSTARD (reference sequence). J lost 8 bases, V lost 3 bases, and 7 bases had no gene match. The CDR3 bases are TGTGCCACCTGGGACGCCTGCCATAAGAAACTCTTT. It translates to CATWDACHKKLF.

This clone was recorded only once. The DNA for the CDR3 is TGTGCTGCAATTTTCGGGTATTATTATAAGAAACTCTTT. The encoded protein is CAAIFGYYYKKLF. The chain joins TRGV10 to TRGJ1 or TRGJ2. TRGV10 belongs to the ORF category, with a function that is uncertain. The CDR3 consists of 13 residues. J lost 2 bases, V lost 12 bases, and 11 bases had no gene match.

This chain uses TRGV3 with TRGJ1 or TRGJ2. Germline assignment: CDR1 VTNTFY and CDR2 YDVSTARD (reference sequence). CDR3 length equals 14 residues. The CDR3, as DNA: TGTGCACCTGGGACAGGCCTTGTAGGCTATAAGAAACTCTTT. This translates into CAPGTGLVGYKKLF.

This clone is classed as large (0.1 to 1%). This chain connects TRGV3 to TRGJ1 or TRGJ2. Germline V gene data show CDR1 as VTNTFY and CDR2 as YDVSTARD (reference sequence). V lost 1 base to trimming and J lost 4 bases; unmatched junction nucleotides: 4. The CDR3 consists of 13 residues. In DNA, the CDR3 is TGTGCCACCTGGGACAGCGTATATTATAAGAAACTCTTT. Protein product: CATWDSVYYKKLF.

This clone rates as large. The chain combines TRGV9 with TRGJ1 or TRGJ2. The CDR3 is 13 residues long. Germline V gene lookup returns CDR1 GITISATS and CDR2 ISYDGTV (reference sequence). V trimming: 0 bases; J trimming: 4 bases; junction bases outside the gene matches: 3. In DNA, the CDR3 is TGTGCCTTGTGGGAGGTGCTGTATTATAAGAAACTCTTT. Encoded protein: CALWEVLYYKKLF.

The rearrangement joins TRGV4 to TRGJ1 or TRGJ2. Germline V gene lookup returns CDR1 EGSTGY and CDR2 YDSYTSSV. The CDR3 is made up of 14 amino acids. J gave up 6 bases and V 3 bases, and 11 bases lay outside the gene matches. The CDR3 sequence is CATWDKKELYKKLF. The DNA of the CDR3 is TGTGCCACCTGGGATAAAAAAGAACTTTATAAGAAACTCTTT.

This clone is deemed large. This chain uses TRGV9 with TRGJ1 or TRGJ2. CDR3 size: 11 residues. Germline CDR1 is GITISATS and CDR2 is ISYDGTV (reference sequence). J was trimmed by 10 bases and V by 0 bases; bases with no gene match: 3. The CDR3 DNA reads TGTGCCTTGTGGGAGGTGCGAAAGAAACTCTTT. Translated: CALWEVRKKLF.

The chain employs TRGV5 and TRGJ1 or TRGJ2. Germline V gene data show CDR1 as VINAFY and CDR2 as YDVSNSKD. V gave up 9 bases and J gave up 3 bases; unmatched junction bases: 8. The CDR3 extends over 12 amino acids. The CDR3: CATPRGYYKKLF. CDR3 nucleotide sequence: TGTGCCACCCCCAGGGGTTATTATAAGAAACTCTTT.

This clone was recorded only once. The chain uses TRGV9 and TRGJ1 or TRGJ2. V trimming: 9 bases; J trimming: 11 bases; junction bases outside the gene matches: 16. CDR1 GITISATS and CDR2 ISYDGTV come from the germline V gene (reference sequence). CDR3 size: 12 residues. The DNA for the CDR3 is TGTGCCTTGGTGGGAGGTGTGTGGGAGAAACTCTTT. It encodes CALVGGVWEKLF.

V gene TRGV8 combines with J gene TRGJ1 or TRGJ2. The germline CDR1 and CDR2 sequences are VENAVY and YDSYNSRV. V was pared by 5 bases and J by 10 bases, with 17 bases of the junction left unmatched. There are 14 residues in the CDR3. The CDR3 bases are TGTGCCACCTGGGCCCGGGGGCGGACTATGAAGAAACTCTTT. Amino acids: CATWARGRTMKKLF.

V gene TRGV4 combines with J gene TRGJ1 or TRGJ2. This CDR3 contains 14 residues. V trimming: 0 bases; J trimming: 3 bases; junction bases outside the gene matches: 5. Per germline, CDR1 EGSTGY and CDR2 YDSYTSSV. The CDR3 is CATWDGEIYYKKLF. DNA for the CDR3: TGTGCCACCTGGGATGGGGAAATTTATTATAAGAAACTCTTT.

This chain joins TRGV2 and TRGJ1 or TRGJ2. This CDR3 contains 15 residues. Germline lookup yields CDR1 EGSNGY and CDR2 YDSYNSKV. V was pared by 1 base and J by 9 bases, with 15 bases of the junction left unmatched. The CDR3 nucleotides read TGTGCCACCTGGGACGGCACGCCGAGCCCCATTAAGAAACTCTTT. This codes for CATWDGTPSPIKKLF.

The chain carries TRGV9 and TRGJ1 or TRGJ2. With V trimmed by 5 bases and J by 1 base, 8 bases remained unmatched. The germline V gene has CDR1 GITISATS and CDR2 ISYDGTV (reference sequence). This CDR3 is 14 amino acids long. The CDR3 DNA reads TGTGCCTTGTGGGTAAGTTCAAATTATTATAAGAAACTCTTT. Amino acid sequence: CALWVSSNYYKKLF.

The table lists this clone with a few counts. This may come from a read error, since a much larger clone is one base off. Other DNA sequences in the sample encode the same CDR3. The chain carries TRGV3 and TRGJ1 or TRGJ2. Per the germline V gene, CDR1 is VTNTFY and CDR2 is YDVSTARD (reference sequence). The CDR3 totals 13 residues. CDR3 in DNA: TGTGCTACCTGGGACAGGCCGAATTATAAGAAACTCTTT. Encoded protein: CATWDRPNYKKLF.

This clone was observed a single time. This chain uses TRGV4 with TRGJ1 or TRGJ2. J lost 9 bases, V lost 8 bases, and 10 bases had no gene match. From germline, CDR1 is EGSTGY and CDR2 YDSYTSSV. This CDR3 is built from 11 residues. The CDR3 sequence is CATLGSGKKLF. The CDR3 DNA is TGTGCCACCTTGGGATCGGGTAAGAAACTCTTT.

CDR3 DNA sequence: TGTGCCGACCTGGGACAGTATTATAAGAAACTCTTT. Translation gives CADLGQYYKKLF. V and J are TRGV3 and TRGJ1 or TRGJ2. Germline assignment: CDR1 VTNTFY and CDR2 YDVSTARD (reference sequence). The CDR3 has 12 amino acids. Germline trimming cut 12 bases from V and 4 bases from J; bases unmatched to any gene: 12.